The 31 T cell receptor beta chains presented below share a single source sample, sequenced in a study of blood T cell repertoires in COVID-19. This table comes from immunoSEQ multiplex PCR, and its TCRdb copy is limited to in-frame clones, with some not included. Of about 210,000 clones in the sample, around 82% are singletons; the top ten hold about 12%. The source material was peripheral blood. These receptors were obtained from a woman in her forties with acute or convalescent COVID-19.

The chain carries TRBV4-2 and TRBJ2-5; 8 bases agree with TRBD1. With 0 bases clipped from V and 5 bases from J, the junction kept 11 bases outside the gene matches. Germline V gives CDR1 LGHNA, CDR2 YNFKEQ. This CDR3 comprises 17 residues. CDR3 residues: CASSQEGGRGLEETQYF. CDR3 coding DNA: TGTGCCAGCAGCCAAGAAGGGGGCAGGGGGCTGGAGGAGACCCAGTACTTC.

The chain employs TRBV25-1 and TRBJ2-5; a possible D gene is TRBD1 (6 bases). V dropped 4 bases and J dropped 5 bases, with 26 bases sitting between them. The CDR3 sequence is 18 residues long. Germline V CDR1 and CDR2: MGHDK, SYGVNS. The CDR3 coding sequence is TGTGCCAGCAGTGGAACAGGGAACCACCGGGACATAGGGGAGACCCAGTACTTC. Translated, it gives CASSGTGNHRDIGETQYF.

J is TRBJ1-1 and V is TRBV15; 11 nucleotides agree with TRBD1. With V trimmed by 3 bases and J by 1 base, 1 base remained unmatched. Germline-derived CDR1 and CDR2 are LNHNV and YYDKDF (reference sequence). The CDR3 length is 15 residues. CDR3 in DNA: TGTGCCACCAGCAGGGACAGGGGGCCGAACACTGAAGCTTTCTTT. As protein: CATSRDRGPNTEAFF.

The rearrangement links TRBV5-6 to TRBJ2-7; a weak D match, TRBD2 (5 bases). The CDR3 totals 14 residues. Germline V gene sequence: CDR1 SGHDT, CDR2 YYEEEE. The germline V and J ends were trimmed by 4 bases and 0 bases, with 11 bases remaining between them. This CDR3 is CASSAPGFSYEQYF. The DNA of the CDR3 is TGTGCCAGCAGCGCCCCGGGGTTCTCCTACGAGCAGTACTTC.

In its sample, this clone was seen once. The chain has TRBV2 and TRBJ2-1, with TRBD2 matching 7 bases. The CDR3 loop spans 13 amino acids. Germline V gives CDR1 SNHLY, CDR2 FYNNEI. The ends lost 6 bases at V and 5 bases at J; junction bases unmatched: 4. CDR3 protein: CASRGRGNNEQFF. CDR3 in DNA: TGTGCCAGCAGAGGGCGGGGGAACAATGAGCAGTTCTTC.

This clone has a single count. V gene TRBV5-1 combines with J gene TRBJ1-4; D is possibly TRBD1 (5 bases). Deletions cut 1 base from V and 4 bases from J, with 8 bases between. Germline-derived CDR1 and CDR2 are SGHRS and YFSETQ. The CDR3 is 14 residues long. The CDR3 bases are TGCGCCAGCAGCTTGCAGGGATTTAATGAAAAACTGTTTTTT. This gives the protein CASSLQGFNEKLFF.

This clone was recorded a few times. This rearrangement joins TRBV6-5 to TRBJ1-5; no firm D call. V lost 0 bases and J lost 0, with 3 bases in between. Germline V lookup: CDR1 MNHEY, CDR2 SVGAGI. The CDR3 contains 14 residues. CDR3 protein: CASSYSGSNQPQHF. In DNA form, the CDR3 reads TGTGCCAGCAGTTACTCCGGTAGCAATCAGCCCCAGCATTTT.

V usage is TRBV2 and J usage is TRBJ2-3; 7 bases are a match to TRBD1. CDR1 is SNHLY and CDR2 is FYNNEI in the germline V gene. The CDR3 consists of 15 residues. V lost 5 bases to trimming and J lost 2 bases; unmatched junction nucleotides: 7. The DNA of the CDR3 is TGTGCCAGCAGTCCCCGGGACAGCCACACAGATACGCAGTATTTT. This sequence encodes CASSPRDSHTDTQYF.

The J gene is TRBJ1-1, the V gene TRBV29-1; D may be TRBD1 (5 bases). Germline V gene data show CDR1 as SQVTM and CDR2 as ANQGSEA. The CDR3 loop spans 13 amino acids. V was cut by 7 bases and J by 6 bases, with 18 bases left in between. DNA of the CDR3: TGCAGCGCGGCGGGGGATAAGGGCGCTGAAGCTTTCTTT. Amino acid sequence: CSAAGDKGAEAFF.

The CDR3 DNA reads TGTGCCAGCAGTTCCCGCCGCGCGGGGGTGTACAATGAGCAGTTCTTC. This sequence encodes CASSSRRAGVYNEQFF. V is TRBV2 and J is TRBJ2-1; 7 bases fit TRBD2. The CDR3 covers 16 residues. Germline CDR1 SNHLY, CDR2 FYNNEI. J lost 4 bases, V lost 5 bases, and 11 bases had no gene match.

The genes are TRBV19 and TRBJ1-5; D is perhaps TRBD1 (6 bases). The CDR3 is 14 residues long. Germline lookup yields CDR1 LNHDA and CDR2 SQIVND (reference sequence). V was shortened by 2 bases and J by 5 bases, with 10 bases between the two germline ends. CDR3 region: CASSISPGDQPQHF. The CDR3 DNA is TGTGCCAGTAGTATATCACCAGGGGATCAGCCCCAGCATTTT.

This chain uses TRBV5-1 with TRBJ2-3; 8 positions agree with TRBD2. CDR3 size: 13 residues. Germline V lookup: CDR1 SGHRS, CDR2 YFSETQ. V shed 5 bases and J 1 base; nucleotides not matched to a gene: 0. CDR3 DNA sequence: TGCGCCAGCAGAGCGGGAGGCACAGATACGCAGTATTTT. As protein: CASRAGGTDTQYF.

The chain is built from TRBV6-6 and TRBJ2-7; possibly TRBD1 for D (5 bases). CDR1 MNHNY and CDR2 SVGAGI come from the germline V gene (reference sequence). The CDR3 is 14 residues long. Trimming stripped 2 bases from V and 3 bases from J, with 11 bases between. The DNA of the CDR3 is TGTGCCAGCAGTTACAGGGGCAGGGACTACGAGCAGTACTTC. It yields the protein CASSYRGRDYEQYF.

This clone has more than one count but fewer than ten. The genes are TRBV27 and TRBJ2-7; perhaps TRBD2 as D (5 bases). CDR1 is MNHEY and CDR2 is SMNVEV in the germline V gene (reference sequence). The CDR3 is made up of 14 amino acids. Trimming removed 5 bases at V and 2 bases at J, with 13 bases between. DNA for the CDR3: TGTGCCAGCAGTCGCCCCGGGGTCCCCTACGAGCAGTACTTC. Protein: CASSRPGVPYEQYF.

The V call is TRBV2, the J call TRBJ2-7, with TRBD2 as a possible D gene (5 bases). V lost 5 bases and J lost 2, with 10 bases in between. This CDR3 is built from 13 residues. The germline V gene encodes CDR1 SNHLY and CDR2 FYNNEI. The CDR3 region has the DNA TGTGCCAGCAGTTGGACTGAAACCTACGAGCAGTACTTC. Translation: CASSWTETYEQYF. The full variable domain, completed using reference TRBV2 and TRBJ2-7, is EPEVTQTPSHQVTQMGQEVILRCVPISNHLYFYWYRQILGQKVEFLVSFYNNEISEKSEIFDDQFSVERPDGSNFTLKIRSTKLEDSAMYFCASSWTETYEQYFGPGTRLTVT.

CDR3 coding DNA: TGTGCCACCTCCGAGCGGGACTCCTGGACTGAAGCTTTCTTT. It encodes CATSERDSWTEAFF. The chain carries TRBV10-3 and TRBJ1-1, with D perhaps matching TRBD1 (5 bases). The CDR3 runs to 14 residues. The ends were cut back, 10 bases at V and 5 bases at J, with 20 bases in the middle. Germline CDR1 and CDR2: ENHRY and SYGVKD.

The chain links TRBV5-4 to TRBJ2-2; 8 bases are a match to TRBD2. CDR3 length equals 14 residues. From germline, CDR1 is SGHNT and CDR2 YYREEE (reference sequence). After removal of 6 bases from V and 4 bases from J, the junction contained 5 bases not matched to a gene. The CDR3 DNA follows: TGTGCCAGCACGCTAGCGGGTTTCACCGGGGAGCTGTTTTTT. This encodes CASTLAGFTGELFF.

The rearrangement uses TRBV11-2 and TRBJ1-1; D is uncertain. The CDR3 is 14 residues long. Germline assignment: CDR1 SGHAT and CDR2 FQNNGV. V shed 5 bases and J shed 8 bases, with 18 bases lying between them. The CDR3 spells CASSPRGVWEEAFF. The CDR3 region has the DNA TGTGCCAGCAGCCCTCGCGGGGTTTGGGAAGAAGCTTTCTTT. The full variable domain, in which reference TRBV11-2 and TRBJ1-1 provide the parts outside the CDR3, is EAGVAQSPRYKIIEKRQSVAFWCNPISGHATLYWYQQILGQGPKLLIQFQNNGVVDDSQLPKDRFSAERLKGVDSTLKIQPAKLEDSAVYLCASSPRGVWEEAFFGQGTRLTVV.

The rearrangement uses TRBV3-1 (or the pseudogene TRBV3-2) and TRBJ2-3; 9 bases agree with TRBD1. The CDR3 is made up of 16 amino acids. The V gene's germline CDR1 is LGHDT and CDR2 YNNKEL (reference sequence). J lost 0 bases, V lost 4 bases, and 5 bases had no gene match. The CDR3 loop is CASSPGTGYSTDTQYF. The CDR3 DNA is TGTGCCAGCAGCCCCGGGACAGGGTATAGCACAGATACGCAGTATTTT.

In this sample, this clone turned up once. The chain has TRBV7-2 and TRBJ2-3; the D gene is possibly TRBD1 (5 bases). Germline CDR1 and CDR2: SGHTA and FQGNSA. The CDR3 spans 15 residues. The V and J ends lost 2 bases and 0 bases respectively, with 9 bases between them. The CDR3 DNA reads as TGTGCCAGCAGCTTAATGGCAGGGAGCACAGATACGCAGTATTTT. Amino acids: CASSLMAGSTDTQYF.

This clone was detected once. This chain links TRBV11-2 with TRBJ2-2; 13 nucleotides match TRBD2. The V and J ends lost 5 bases and 7 bases, in that order; junction bases with no gene match: 10. There are 17 residues in the CDR3. Germline V gene lookup returns CDR1 SGHAT and CDR2 FQNNGV. The CDR3 coding sequence is TGTGCCAGCAGCCCCTCGACTAGCGGGGGGTTAAGCGGGGAGCTGTTTTTT. Translation: CASSPSTSGGLSGELFF.

V and J are TRBV27 and TRBJ2-1; the match to TRBD1 covers 7 bases. The CDR3 consists of 12 residues. V shed 3 bases, J shed 15 bases, and the junction held 8 bases outside the gene matches. The germline V gene encodes CDR1 MNHEY and CDR2 SMNVEV (reference sequence). The CDR3, as DNA: TGTGCCAGCAGTTTGCCGACAGGGCGTCCGTTCTTC. This translates into CASSLPTGRPFF.

This clone was picked up one time. V and J are TRBV2 and TRBJ2-7, with 11 bases identical to TRBD2. Unmatched junction bases numbered 7, after V lost 0 bases and J lost 9 bases. Germline loops: CDR1 SNHLY, CDR2 FYNNEI. The length of the CDR3 is 15 residues. Written as DNA, the CDR3 is TGTGCCAGCAGTGAAGCGACTAGCGGGGCTGGCGGGCAGTACTTC. Its translation: CASSEATSGAGGQYF.

The chain has TRBV5-1 and TRBJ2-7, with TRBD2 matching over 7 bases. The V gene end was trimmed by 7 bases and the J gene end by 5 bases; junction bases not matched to a gene: 18. Germline loops: CDR1 SGHRS, CDR2 YFSETQ. The CDR3 covers 16 residues. The CDR3 DNA sequence: TGCGCCAGCCAGCCCGGAACGCGGGAGCCCCCAGACGAGCAGTACTTC. Its protein is CASQPGTREPPDEQYF. Full variable domain (missing parts from reference TRBV5-1 and TRBJ2-7): KAGVTQTPRYLIKTRGQQVTLSCSPISGHRSVSWYQQTPGQGLQFLFEYFSETQRNKGNFPGRFSGRQFSNSRSEMNVSTLELGDSALYLCASQPGTREPPDEQYFGPGTRLTVT.

The V call is TRBV19, the J call TRBJ1-2, with a tentative D call TRBD1 (6 bases). This CDR3 has 16 residues. V gave up 4 bases and J gave up 3 bases, with 18 bases separating them. CDR1 is LNHDA, CDR2 SQIVND, per germline (reference sequence). The chain's CDR3 is CASSTPPTGVDYGYTF. The CDR3 bases are TGTGCCAGTAGTACCCCCCCGACAGGAGTTGACTATGGCTACACCTTC.

The chain carries TRBV6-6 and TRBJ1-2; TRBD1 is a possible D gene (5 bases). Germline CDR1 and CDR2: MNHNY and SVGAGI (reference sequence). Trimming removed 2 bases at V and 4 bases at J, with 11 bases between. CDR3 length equals 14 residues. The chain's CDR3 is CASSYGRATYGYTF. DNA of the CDR3: TGTGCCAGCAGTTACGGCAGGGCTACCTATGGCTACACCTTC.

This sequence joins TRBV7-8 and TRBJ2-7; 8 nucleotides line up with TRBD2. Per the germline V gene, CDR1 is SGHVS and CDR2 is FQNEAQ. The CDR3 runs 15 residues. V lost 7 bases to trimming and J lost 0 bases; unmatched junction nucleotides: 8. The CDR3 DNA reads TGTGCCAGCACCCCGGGGGGGGGATTCTCCTACGAGCAGTACTTC. It yields the protein CASTPGGGFSYEQYF.

This clone was counted once. The rearrangement uses TRBV5-4 and TRBJ2-2; 11 bases match TRBD2. The germline V gene encodes CDR1 SGHNT and CDR2 YYREEE (reference sequence). This CDR3 spans 16 amino acids. J gave up 3 bases and V 4 bases, and 5 bases lay outside the gene matches. The CDR3 region has the DNA TGTGCCAGCAGCATCGGGACTAGCGGATACACCGGGGAGCTGTTTTTT. Its translation is CASSIGTSGYTGELFF.

The chain has TRBV2 and TRBJ1-2; D might be TRBD1 (5 bases). Trimming removed 8 bases at V and 5 bases at J, with 24 bases between. The CDR3 is 16 amino acids. Germline assignment: CDR1 SNHLY and CDR2 FYNNEI. The CDR3 here is CASFPPGRGNEYGYTF. The CDR3 DNA follows: TGTGCCAGCTTCCCTCCGGGACGGGGGAATGAATATGGCTACACCTTC.

This clone was counted a single time. The chain combines TRBV19 with TRBJ1-5, with D perhaps matching TRBD1 (6 bases). The CDR3 runs to 16 residues. Trimming shortened V by 3 bases and J by 4 bases, and 16 bases separated the two germline ends. Germline V gives CDR1 LNHDA, CDR2 SQIVND (reference sequence). The CDR3 DNA reads TGTGCCAGTAGTATGGGGGGGCCGGGCGTGAATCAGCCCCAGCATTTT. Translating it yields CASSMGGPGVNQPQHF.

This clone appeared many times. The chain employs TRBV19 and TRBJ1-1; unclear D gene. V was cut by 5 bases and J by 0 bases, with 10 bases left in between. The CDR3 loop spans 14 amino acids. In germline, CDR1 is LNHDA, CDR2 SQIVND (reference sequence). The CDR3 here is CASSVGPLNTEAFF. The CDR3 coding sequence is TGTGCCAGTAGTGTTGGGCCACTGAACACTGAAGCTTTCTTT.